The next 11 T cell receptor beta chains were all read from a single sample in a study of CD8 T cells in Susac syndrome. RNA in amounts of roughly 0.5 to 1 ug was reverse transcribed with random hexamers. TCRdb analysed the immunoSEQ multiplex PCR reads with MiXCR anew, one entry per CDR3 protein. The profile shows about 140,000 distinct CDR3 sequences, around 96% of them singletons. Sequenced: CD4+ T cells from PBMCs. Receptors were obtained from a human donor with multiple sclerosis.

This clonotype was observed a single time. V usage is TRBV20-1 and J usage is TRBJ2-7; D perhaps matches TRBD1 (6 bases). Germline CDR1 is DFQATT and CDR2 is SNEGSKA (reference sequence). Between the trimmed V and J ends, which lost 1 base and 9 bases, there was a span of 10 bases. The CDR3 extends over 11 amino acids. Here the CDR3 reads CSARGDTRQYF. As DNA, the CDR3 is TGCAGTGCTAGAGGGGACACCCGGCAGTACTTC.

This clonotype has just one count. This chain joins TRBV11-2 and TRBJ2-1; D is possibly TRBD2 (7 bases). The CDR3 is 18 residues long. V shed 0 bases and J shed 8 bases, with 23 bases lying between them. Germline CDR1 SGHAT, CDR2 FQNNGV. The CDR3: CASSLEGTHRDYVYEQFF. CDR3 bases: TGTGCCAGCAGCTTAGAGGGGACACACCGGGACTACGTCTATGAGCAGTTCTTC.

The chain recombines TRBV7-6 with TRBJ2-3, with D perhaps matching TRBD2 (5 bases). V was trimmed by 1 base and J by 4 bases, leaving 12 bases between them. The length of the CDR3 is 15 residues. Germline assignment: CDR1 SGHVS and CDR2 FNYEAQ. The CDR3 DNA follows: TGTGCCAGCAGCTTAGGGGCTAGCTGGGCAGATACGCAGTATTTT. Protein product: CASSLGASWADTQYF.

The CDR3 nucleotides read TGTGCCAGCAGCTCCCGCCCATCCCGGGCGCGAGGAGATACGCAGTATTTT. It codes for CASSSRPSRARGDTQYF. The chain recombines TRBV11-2 with TRBJ2-3, with D unclear. CDR3 length: 17 residues. Trimming shortened V by 4 bases and J by 5 bases, and 22 bases separated the two germline ends. Looked up from germline, CDR1 is SGHAT and CDR2 is FQNNGV.

V is TRBV12-3 or TRBV12-4 and J is TRBJ2-5; 11 bases are shared with TRBD2. CDR3 length: 14 amino acids. Trimming removed 7 bases from V and 5 bases from J; junction bases left unmatched: 6. The CDR3 DNA sequence: TGTGCCAGCACCTTAGCGGGAGGGCCCGAGACCCAGTACTTC. This translates into CASTLAGGPETQYF.

This chain joins TRBV20-1 and TRBJ2-6; D gene uncertain. The CDR3 covers 14 residues. The germline gives CDR1 DFQATT, CDR2 SNEGSKA (reference sequence). The ends were cut back, 3 bases at V and 4 bases at J, with 10 bases in the middle. This CDR3 is CSASPPSGANVLTF. In DNA form, the CDR3 reads TGCAGTGCTAGTCCCCCTTCGGGGGCCAACGTCCTGACTTTC.

The chain couples TRBV20-1 to TRBJ1-2; D is unclear. The CDR3 sequence is 11 residues long. Trimming took 7 bases from V and 4 from J, leaving 10 bases between them. CDR1 DFQATT and CDR2 SNEGSKA come from the germline V gene (reference sequence). CDR3 bases: TGCAGTGGGGCCTCAGCCTATGGCTACACCTTC. This sequence encodes CSGASAYGYTF.

The chain is built from TRBV12-3 or TRBV12-4 and TRBJ1-6; D is unclear. This CDR3 contains 18 residues. V was cut by 3 bases and J by 0 bases, with 15 bases left in between. CDR3 bases: TGTGCCAGCAGTTTGATCGTTTCTCCGAGCTCCTATAATTCACCCCTCCACTTT. It is translated as CASSLIVSPSSYNSPLHF.

The chain joins TRBV13 to TRBJ1-1, with D hard to call. This CDR3 comprises 12 residues. V lost 5 bases to trimming and J lost 8 bases, with 12 bases between them. CDR1 PRHDT and CDR2 FYEKMQ come from the germline V gene (reference sequence). This CDR3 is CASSLEQREAFF. In DNA form, the CDR3 reads TGTGCCAGCAGCCTGGAACAGCGGGAAGCTTTCTTT.

J is TRBJ2-2 and V is TRBV20-1; D assignment may be TRBD1 or TRBD2 (5 bases each). V was trimmed by 3 bases and J by 6 bases, leaving 8 bases between them. Germline lookup yields CDR1 DFQATT and CDR2 SNEGSKA (reference sequence). The CDR3 sequence is 12 residues long. CDR3 loop: CSASGTAGELFF. The CDR3 coding sequence is TGCAGTGCTAGCGGGACCGCCGGGGAGCTGTTTTTT.

CDR3 DNA sequence: TGTGCCAGCAGCCCCTCAGTAGGGGGAGGCTACACCTTC. Translation: CASSPSVGGGYTF. This chain joins TRBV3-1 and TRBJ1-2, with D tentatively TRBD1 (6 bases). The germline V and J ends were trimmed by 4 bases and 8 bases, with 14 bases remaining between them. The CDR3 is 13 residues long. Germline V gene sequence: CDR1 LGHDT, CDR2 YNNKEL (reference sequence). Variable domain in full (rest from reference TRBV3-1 and TRBJ1-2): DTAVSQTPKYLVTQMGNDKSIKCEQNLGHDTMYWYKQDSKKFLKIMFSYNNKELIINETVPNRFSPKSPDKAHLNLHINSLELGDSAVYFCASSPSVGGGYTFGSGTRLTVV.